These 20 T cell receptor beta chains share one sample of origin, sequenced in a study of Ad26.COV2.S vaccination and SARS-CoV-2 variants. Treatment indicated: 15 to 20 received Ad26.COV2.S at low or high dose, single or two shots; a few received placebo; per-sample allocation not given. Following the first vaccine or placebo injection, samples were taken on day 63. The method was immunoSEQ multiplex PCR; TCRdb's version includes in-frame clones alone and lacks a portion of them. Of about 280,000 clones in the sample, around 87% were seen once. This sample comprised peripheral blood, obtained in a trial of Ad26.COV2.S vaccine versus placebo. The receptors shown here come from a person between 18 and 59 years old who received the Ad26.COV2.S COVID-19 vaccine or a placebo.

The V call is TRBV25-1, the J call TRBJ1-6; 9 bases map to TRBD1. Trimming took 4 bases from V and 6 from J; bases not matched to a gene: 4. The CDR3 sequence is 15 residues long. Germline CDR1 is MGHDK and CDR2 is SYGVNS. CDR3 nucleotide sequence: TGTGCCAGCAGTGGGGGGACAGGGCGTAATTCACCCCTCCACTTT. Translating it yields CASSGGTGRNSPLHF.

The rearrangement joins TRBV5-1 to TRBJ2-7, with 8 positions matching TRBD1. Germline V gives CDR1 SGHRS, CDR2 YFSETQ. This CDR3 contains 14 residues. The ends lost 3 bases at V and 7 bases at J; junction bases unmatched: 9. In nucleotides, the CDR3 is TGCGCCAGCAGCTCCCCCCAGGGGGCGAGAGAGCAGTACTTC. This translates into CASSSPQGAREQYF.

V gene TRBV6-5 combines with J gene TRBJ1-6; 10 bases match TRBD1. J lost 7 bases, V lost 6 bases, and 6 bases had no gene match. Germline V lookup: CDR1 MNHEY, CDR2 SVGAGI. This CDR3 contains 15 residues. For the CDR3, the DNA is TGTGCCAGCAGATTGACGGGACAGGGGAATTCACCCCTCCACTTT. It specifies CASRLTGQGNSPLHF.

The genes are TRBV9 and TRBJ1-1, with D perhaps matching TRBD1 (5 bases). V lost 4 bases and J lost 0, with 16 bases in between. CDR1 is SGDLS, CDR2 YYNGEE, per germline. CDR3 size: 16 residues. The CDR3 DNA reads as TGTGCCAGCAGCACCACCGGGACGGTCCTGAACACTGAAGCTTTCTTT. Amino acids: CASSTTGTVLNTEAFF.

This chain joins TRBV11-2 and TRBJ2-5; 7 bases align to TRBD1. CDR1 and CDR2 from the germline V gene are SGHAT and FQNNGV. This CDR3 spans 14 amino acids. J lost 1 base, V lost 5 bases, and 4 bases had no gene match. This CDR3 is CASSPRGSQETQYF. DNA for the CDR3: TGTGCCAGCAGCCCCAGGGGGTCCCAAGAGACCCAGTACTTC.

The chain couples TRBV6-2 or TRBV6-3 to TRBJ2-1; D unclear. V was trimmed by 0 bases and J by 6 bases, leaving 12 bases between them. CDR1 is MNHEY and CDR2 is SVGEGT in the germline V gene. The CDR3 spans 15 residues. The CDR3 protein is CASSYSIGGPNEQFF. CDR3 sequence (DNA): TGTGCCAGCAGTTACTCGATCGGCGGTCCCAATGAGCAGTTCTTC.

The CDR3 DNA is TGTGCCAGCAGCCCCACGCAGGGGAATGGCTACACCTTC. Its translation: CASSPTQGNGYTF. This chain links TRBV7-3 with TRBJ1-2; a weak D match, TRBD1 (6 bases). CDR1 is SGHTA, CDR2 FQGTGA, per germline. Trimming cost V 5 bases and J 6 bases, with 13 bases left between them. CDR3 length: 13 amino acids.

J is TRBJ2-5 and V is TRBV29-1, with 8 bases identical to TRBD1. The V segment lost 6 bases and the J segment 5 bases; nucleotides outside the gene matches: 8. Germline V gene data show CDR1 as SQVTM and CDR2 as ANQGSEA. The CDR3 contains 13 residues. The CDR3 loop is CSVPAGGWETQYF. Written as DNA, the CDR3 is TGCAGCGTACCTGCAGGGGGCTGGGAGACCCAGTACTTC.

V usage is TRBV28 and J usage is TRBJ2-7; TRBD1 matches at 10 bases. The CDR3 consists of 15 residues. V lost 0 bases to trimming and J lost 2 bases; unmatched junction nucleotides: 1. Germline V CDR1 and CDR2: MDHEN, SYDVKM. CDR3: CASSLWGQGTYEQYF. The CDR3 DNA follows: TGTGCCAGCAGTTTATGGGGACAGGGGACCTACGAGCAGTACTTC. The full variable domain, completed using reference TRBV28 and TRBJ2-7, is DVKVTQSSRYLVKRTGEKVFLECVQDMDHENMFWYRQDPGLGLRLIYFSYDVKMKEKGDIPEGYSVSREKKERFSLILESASTNQTSMYLCASSLWGQGTYEQYFGPGTRLTVT.

The chain carries TRBV28 and TRBJ2-7, with 11 nucleotides matching TRBD1. Per germline, CDR1 MDHEN and CDR2 SYDVKM. Trimming removed 5 bases from V and 6 bases from J; junction bases left unmatched: 3. The CDR3 spans 13 residues. The CDR3 sequence: CASSPGQGGEQYF. For the CDR3, the DNA is TGTGCCAGCAGTCCGGGACAGGGGGGCGAGCAGTACTTC.

The chain is built from TRBV5-1 and TRBJ1-4, with D hard to call. Between the trimmed V and J ends, which lost 9 bases and 8 bases, there was a span of 17 bases. From germline, CDR1 is SGHRS and CDR2 YFSETQ. The CDR3 has 13 amino acids. CDR3 residues: CAIQLALREKLFF. CDR3 nucleotides: TGCGCCATCCAACTAGCTCTACGGGAAAAACTGTTTTTT.

The genes are TRBV4-1 and TRBJ2-1; 8 bases agree with TRBD2. V trimming: 4 bases; J trimming: 5 bases; junction bases outside the gene matches: 10. The germline V gene encodes CDR1 MGHRA and CDR2 YSYEKL. The CDR3 has 16 amino acids. CDR3 nucleotide sequence: TGCGCCAGCAGCCTCTTCGCCGGGACTAGTGACAATGAGCAGTTCTTC. Its protein is CASSLFAGTSDNEQFF.

The rearrangement links TRBV30 to TRBJ2-1, with D perhaps matching TRBD2 (7 bases). CDR1 and CDR2 (germline): GTSNPN, SVGIG (reference sequence). V was shortened by 2 bases and J by 9 bases, with 17 bases between the two germline ends. There are 14 residues in the CDR3. The CDR3 DNA reads TGTGCCTGGAGTAAAGGACTAGGGGGGGGTGAGCAGTTCTTC. It translates to CAWSKGLGGGEQFF.

The V call is TRBV20-1, the J call TRBJ2-3, with D unresolved. Germline CDR1 is DFQATT and CDR2 is SNEGSKA (reference sequence). The CDR3 length is 11 residues. Trimming shortened V by 3 bases and J by 3 bases, and 4 bases separated the two germline ends. CDR3 nucleotides: TGCAGTGCTAGTATTACAGATACGCAGTATTTT. Protein: CSASITDTQYF.

The chain joins TRBV10-1 to TRBJ2-1, with unresolved D. CDR3 length equals 14 residues. V was clipped by 2 bases and J by 6 bases, with 11 bases between them. CDR1 is WNHNN and CDR2 is SYGVQD in the germline V gene (reference sequence). As DNA, the CDR3 is TGCGCCAGCAGTGAGGGGTCTACCGTCAATGAGCAGTTCTTC. Translation: CASSEGSTVNEQFF.

The chain uses TRBV20-1 and TRBJ2-2; no clear D. CDR3 length equals 11 residues. The V gene lost 3 bases and the J gene lost 4 bases, with 3 bases spanning the gap. Germline CDR1 is DFQATT and CDR2 is SNEGSKA (reference sequence). CDR3 coding DNA: TGCAGTGCTAGTCTCACCGGGGAGCTGTTTTTT. This codes for CSASLTGELFF.

A remark on this clone: This specimen includes other DNA sequences encoding the same CDR3. This chain connects TRBV6-5 to TRBJ2-7; no reliable D call. The V gene lost 5 bases and the J gene lost 0 bases, with 8 bases spanning the gap. Germline loops: CDR1 MNHEY, CDR2 SVGAGI. The CDR3 totals 13 residues. The chain's CDR3 is CASSRTVSYEQYF. CDR3 nucleotides: TGTGCCAGCAGTCGGACGGTCTCCTACGAGCAGTACTTC.

V gene TRBV6-5 combines with J gene TRBJ2-1; the D gene could be TRBD1 or TRBD2 (6 bases each). Trimming pared 5 bases from V and 8 bases from J, leaving 19 bases between. CDR3 length equals 15 residues. From germline, CDR1 is MNHEY and CDR2 SVGAGI. CDR3 DNA sequence: TGTGCCAGCAGTCCGATAATAGGGGGGTTCTATGAGCAGTTCTTC. Protein sequence: CASSPIIGGFYEQFF.

The chain joins TRBV11-2 to TRBJ2-3, with 8 bases fitting TRBD2. The CDR3 spans 14 residues. Germline trimming cut 6 bases from V and 4 bases from J; bases unmatched to any gene: 6. Germline V lookup: CDR1 SGHAT, CDR2 FQNNGV. The CDR3 sequence is CASRKGLAADTQYF. The CDR3 DNA reads TGTGCCAGCAGGAAAGGACTAGCCGCAGATACGCAGTATTTT.

This chain joins TRBV15 and TRBJ2-7, with 7 bases that match TRBD1. Per germline, CDR1 LNHNV and CDR2 YYDKDF (reference sequence). The CDR3 consists of 16 residues. With 0 bases clipped from V and 4 bases from J, the junction kept 9 bases outside the gene matches. The CDR3 is CATSRELPGQYYEQYF. CDR3 DNA sequence: TGTGCCACCAGCAGAGAACTTCCGGGACAGTATTACGAGCAGTACTTC.